Given below is one T cell receptor beta chain in context. The target antigen is unknown. These data belong to a study of cytomegalovirus exposure and HLA in healthy donors. PCR employed 60 Vbeta and 13 Jbeta primers. The repertoire was sequenced with immunoSEQ multiplex PCR; TCRdb's copy has only in-frame clones and lacks some. This table lists tens of thousands of clones. Study-wide findings and caveats: The authors confirmed in vitro that a few CMV-associated chains were specific for CMV antigens.

V gave up 5 bases and J gave up 2 bases, with 7 bases separating them. This CDR3 spans 13 amino acids. Germline V gene sequence: CDR1 SGHAT, CDR2 FQNNGV. The chain couples TRBV11-2 to TRBJ2-1; D not resolved. Sequenced sample: PBMCs. The source is a woman aged 55-69 years in good health and CMV-seronegative. The DNA of the CDR3 is TGTGCCAGCAGCCCCCGTACCTACAATGAGCAGTTCTTC. Encoded protein: CASSPRTYNEQFF.